This T cell receptor (beta chain) is drawn from a study of T cell repertoires in cytomegalovirus infection (dated by TCRdb to 2018 to 2020). Background for the entire study: Alongside well-studied HLA-B-restricted epitopes, the peptide stimulations were aimed at recently identified HLA-C-restricted CMV epitopes, whose presentation resists viral immunomodulation. The HLA type of each donor mattered for the analysis, because public TCR beta signatures pointed to carriage of CMV infection along with the matching HLA type.

A few counts support this clonotype. No antigen is known for it. No qualities accompany the bases; no much larger clone lies one base away. From cysteine to phenylalanine, the CDR3 is 14 amino acids long. Solely the CDR3 DNA is kept, with 42 bases framed from the first base. V is pared back by 0 bases and J by 2 bases, with 8 bases lying between the germline termini. From the germline V gene (reference sequence), CDR1 is LGHDT and CDR2 is YNNKEL. The sample's treatment or condition, from its label and the paper: in vitro stimulation with specific CMV peptide epitopes to enrich CMV-specific T cells. Sequencing took place on an Illumina HiSeq 1500. The public reads were quality trimmed at Q25 with fastp and then assembled into clones with MiXCR by TCRdb, keeping productive beta chains. Each CDR3 protein gets just one entry, which takes the most common genes and DNA from the rows behind it. The sample has approximately 500,000 distinct CDR3 sequences on record, more than 30% of them singletons. Jointly, the top ten make up about 17% of the sample.

Overall results and qualifications from the work: In the ex vivo response, HLA-C-restricted CMV-specific TCR beta clonotypes were dominant, and in two of eight donors the single most frequent clonotype came from this HLA-C-restricted group. In both this cohort and an independent approximately 350-donor cohort, the cumulative frequency of public TCR beta family members distinguished carriers of CMV infection plus the relevant HLA type.

This TCR was sampled from a human donor in good health (CMV status not recorded). Some clones in this sample may be carry-over from other donors' samples. The material sequenced was cultured PBMCs, taken from culture after CMV antigen stimulation. The receptor chain draws on TRBV3-1 and TRBJ2-7, with the identity of the D gene unclear. The nucleotides are TGTGCCAGCAGCCAAGATGGGAATACCTACGAGCAGTACTTC. It codes for CASSQDGNTYEQYF.